This T cell receptor beta chain emerged from a study of OX40 agonist ivuxolimab in advanced cancers. Assay used: immunoSEQ multiplex PCR; TCRdb lists only in-frame clones, some missing. The sample lists 90,000 to 100,000 clones; 88% were seen once. Germline-derived CDR1 and CDR2 are MNHEY and SMNVEV (reference sequence). The CDR3 is 17 residues long. The trim removed 4 bases at V and 2 bases at J, leaving 10 bases unmatched. The table lists this clone with a count of one. This rearrangement joins TRBV27 to TRBJ2-2, with 7 bases fitting TRBD2. The clonotype originates from an adult with an advanced solid tumor such as melanoma, head and neck, liver or kidney cancer. The specimen was CD4+ or CD8+ T cells sorted from blood, collected in a trial of the OX40 agonist ivuxolimab. In nucleotides, the CDR3 is TGTGCCAGCAGTTCCCCGCAGAAGCGGGGTAACACCGGGGAGCTGTTTTTT. The encoded protein is CASSSPQKRGNTGELFF.